The clone carrying this TCR beta chain was seen many times. Its specificity is not known. TCRdb re-analysed the 5' RACE reads in MiXCR, keeping a single row per CDR3 protein. The table lists just over 250,000 distinct CDR3 sequences, over 4.5% of them singletons. The CDR3 sequence is 13 residues long. V lost 5 bases and J 3 bases, leaving 10 bases between the germline ends. Germline CDR1 and CDR2: LNHNV and YYDKDF (reference sequence). This entry comes from a study of T cells after yellow fever vaccination. Overall study findings and caveats: Post-booster samples contained most primary-vaccination clones (about 96% CD4, about 87% CD8).

The source is a man aged 18 to 30 who received the YFV17D yellow fever vaccine. The sample was CD4+ T cells sorted from PBMCs, taken on the day of the yellow fever booster vaccination. J is TRBJ2-5 and V is TRBV15; no firm D call. The CDR3 nucleotides are TGTGCCACCAGCCGTCACGGCGAAGAGACCCAGTACTTC. Amino acid sequence: CATSRHGEETQYF.